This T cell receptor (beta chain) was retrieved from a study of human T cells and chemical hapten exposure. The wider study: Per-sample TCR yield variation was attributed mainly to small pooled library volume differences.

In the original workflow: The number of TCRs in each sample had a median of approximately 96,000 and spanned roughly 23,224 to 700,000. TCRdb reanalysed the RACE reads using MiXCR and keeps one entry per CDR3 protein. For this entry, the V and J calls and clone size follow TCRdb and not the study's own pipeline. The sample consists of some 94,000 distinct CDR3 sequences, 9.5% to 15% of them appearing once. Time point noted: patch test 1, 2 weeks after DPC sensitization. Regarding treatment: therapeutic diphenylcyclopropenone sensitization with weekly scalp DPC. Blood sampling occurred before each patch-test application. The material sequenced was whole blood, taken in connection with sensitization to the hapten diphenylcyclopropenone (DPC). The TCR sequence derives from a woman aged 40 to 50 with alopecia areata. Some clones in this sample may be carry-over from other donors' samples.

The CDR3 nucleotides are TGCGCCAGCAGCCTCGCCGGGACTAGCGTCAATGAGCAGTTCTTC. Translation gives CASSLAGTSVNEQFF. This chain links TRBV5-1 with TRBJ2-1, with 10 bases aligning to TRBD2. The V and J ends lost 4 bases and 6 bases, in that order; junction bases with no gene match: 7. Germline loops: CDR1 SGHRS, CDR2 YFSETQ. This CDR3 has 15 amino acids.